The source of this TCR beta chain is a study of identical twins. TCRdb used MiXCR to reprocess the 5' RACE reads, holding one entry per CDR3 protein. The table includes over 500,000 distinct CDR3 sequences, roughly a fifth detected once. The CDR3 contains 11 residues. Trimming removed 7 bases at V and 10 bases at J, with 11 bases between. Every donor was a healthy Caucasian. This same sample was also taken into another study, of T cells expressing NK-cell markers. From that second work: The CD3+CD56-NKG2C+ fraction of several donors was also led by these clonotypes.

The rearrangement links TRBV12-3 or TRBV12-4 to TRBJ2-1, with D unclear. The receptor comes from a woman younger than 30 in good health. Sequences were obtained from CD4+ T cells sorted from blood. The CDR3 sequence: CASTTLSEQFF. CDR3 coding DNA: TGTGCCAGCACAACCTTGTCCGAGCAGTTCTTC.